A selection of T cell receptor beta chains follows, all from one sample in a study of blood T cell repertoires in COVID-19. Method: immunoSEQ multiplex PCR; TCRdb's copy keeps in-frame clones and lacks some. The table includes about 240,000 clones, roughly 81% detected once. Sequencing input: peripheral blood. These receptors all come from a woman of 80 years or more with COVID-19, enrolled during active disease. The CDR3 runs from the conserved cysteine through the conserved F or W. A D gene is named only where the DNA matches it firmly. The size entry is marked missing in some rows and otherwise reads once, few, many or a size class.

D gene: .; V gene: TRBV4-3; J gene: TRBJ2-5; clone size: once; CDR3 DNA: TGCGCCAGCAGCCAAGGCAGGAACCAAGAGACCCAGTACTTC; CDR3 protein: CASSQGRNQETQYF
D gene: TRBD2; V gene: TRBV30; J gene: TRBJ2-1; clone size: .; CDR3 DNA: TGTGCCTGGAGTCACCTAGCGGGGGGTTACAATGAGCAGTTCTTC; CDR3 protein: CAWSHLAGGYNEQFF
D gene: .; V gene: TRBV18; J gene: TRBJ1-3; clone size: .; CDR3 DNA: TGTGCCAGCTCACCAATTACAGGGAGTATAGCCGGAAACACCATATATTTT; CDR3 protein: CASSPITGSIAGNTIYF
D gene: TRBD1; V gene: TRBV7-2; J gene: TRBJ1-4; clone size: .; CDR3 DNA: TGTGCCAGCAGCACTACGGGACAGTTTAATGAAAAACTGTTTTTT; CDR3 protein: CASSTTGQFNEKLFF
D gene: TRBD2; V gene: TRBV7-2; J gene: TRBJ2-7; clone size: .; CDR3 DNA: TGTGCCAGCAGCTCGCAACTAGCGGGAGAGGTCGAGCAGTACTTC; CDR3 protein: CASSSQLAGEVEQYF
D gene: .; V gene: TRBV28; J gene: TRBJ1-5; clone size: .; CDR3 DNA: TGTGCCAGCAGTTTTCCTCGGGGGGCCCGAAATCAGCCCCAGCATTTT; CDR3 protein: CASSFPRGARNQPQHF
D gene: .; V gene: TRBV7-9; J gene: TRBJ2-5; clone size: .; CDR3 DNA: TGTGCCAGCAGCCCAGGTGGGGGCCGGCTAGAGACCCAGTACTTC; CDR3 protein: CASSPGGGRLETQYF
D gene: .; V gene: TRBV5-1; J gene: TRBJ1-2; clone size: .; CDR3 DNA: TGCGCCAGCAGCTCGGACGGGGCTAACTATGGCTACACCTTC; CDR3 protein: CASSSDGANYGYTF
D gene: .; V gene: TRBV11-3; J gene: TRBJ2-3; clone size: .; CDR3 DNA: TGTGCCAGCAGCTCAGGCGACGCTAGCACAGATACGCAGTATTTT; CDR3 protein: CASSSGDASTDTQYF
D gene: .; V gene: TRBV5-1; J gene: TRBJ1-3; clone size: few; CDR3 DNA: TGCGCCAGCAGCTTGGATACGGGGTCTGGAAACACCATATATTTT; CDR3 protein: CASSLDTGSGNTIYF
D gene: .; V gene: TRBV14; J gene: TRBJ2-3; clone size: .; CDR3 DNA: TGTGCCAGCAGCCTTAGCGGTACAGATACGCAGTATTTT; CDR3 protein: CASSLSGTDTQYF
D gene: TRBD1; V gene: TRBV6-1; J gene: TRBJ1-5; clone size: .; CDR3 DNA: TGTGCCAGCAGTGAAACACAGGGGACGCGTCCCCAGCATTTT; CDR3 protein: CASSETQGTRPQHF
D gene: .; V gene: TRBV3-1/TRBV3-2; J gene: TRBJ2-3; clone size: .; CDR3 DNA: TGTGCCAGCAGCCAAGAAGTGCAGGCAACGCAGTATTTT; CDR3 protein: CASSQEVQATQYF
D gene: TRBD1; V gene: TRBV19; J gene: TRBJ1-1; clone size: .; CDR3 DNA: TGTGCCAGTATACCCTTGGACAGGGGGCGACAAGCTTTCTTT; CDR3 protein: CASIPLDRGRQAFF
D gene: TRBD1; V gene: TRBV6-1; J gene: TRBJ1-2; clone size: .; CDR3 DNA: TGTGCCAGCAGTGAAGCGGGACAGTCCAACTATGGCTACACCTTC; CDR3 protein: CASSEAGQSNYGYTF